The source of this TCR beta chain is a study of metastatic and nonmetastatic thyroid tumors. MiXCR re-clonotyped the PCR reads for TCRdb. The table shows roughly 57,000 clones, with 20% occurring only once. The CDR3 contains 15 residues. Germline V gives CDR1 PRHDT, CDR2 FYEKMQ (reference sequence). Prior to thyroid surgery, none of the patients had received any treatment. On this clone itself: Its ends do not fully match the called genes, so a read error is possible.

The rearrangement links TRBV13 to TRBJ2-1; D might be TRBD2 (5 bases). The clonotype comes from a female donor with papillary thyroid cancer or a benign thyroid nodule (not recorded which). Some clones in this sample may be carry-over from other donors' samples. Sequencing used blood. CDR3 amino acids: CACSRYKPGGGEQLF. As DNA, the CDR3 is TGTGCCTGCAGTAGGTACAAACCAGGAGGTGGTGAGCAGTTGTTC.